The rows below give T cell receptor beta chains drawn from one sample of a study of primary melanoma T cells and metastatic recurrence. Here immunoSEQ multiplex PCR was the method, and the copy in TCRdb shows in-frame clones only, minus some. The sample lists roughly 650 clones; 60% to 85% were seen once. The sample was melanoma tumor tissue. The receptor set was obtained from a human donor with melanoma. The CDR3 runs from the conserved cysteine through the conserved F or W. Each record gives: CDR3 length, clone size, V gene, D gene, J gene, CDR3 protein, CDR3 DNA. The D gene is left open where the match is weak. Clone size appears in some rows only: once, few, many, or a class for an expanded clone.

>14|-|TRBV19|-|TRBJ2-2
CASNLQGVTGELFF
TGTGCCAGTAATTTGCAGGGAGTCACCGGGGAGCTGTTTTTT
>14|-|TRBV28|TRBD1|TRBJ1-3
CASSPGGPGNTIYF
TGTGCCAGCAGTCCAGGGGGTCCTGGAAACACCATATATTTT
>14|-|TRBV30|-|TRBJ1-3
CAWSSGASGNTIYF
TGTGCTTGGAGTTCCGGGGCGTCTGGAAACACCATATATTTT
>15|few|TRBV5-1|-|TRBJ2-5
CASKVIGGFQETQYF
TGCGCCAGCAAGGTTATCGGCGGATTTCAAGAGACCCAGTACTTC
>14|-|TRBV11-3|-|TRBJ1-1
CASSWSPHGTEAFF
TGTGCCAGCAGCTGGTCTCCCCATGGCACTGAAGCTTTCTTT
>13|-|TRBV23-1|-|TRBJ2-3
CASGETTTDTQYF
TGCGCCAGCGGGGAAACTACCACAGATACGCAGTATTTT
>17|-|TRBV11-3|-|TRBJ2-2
CASSRTKGTTNTGELFF
TGTGCCAGCAGCCGGACAAAAGGGACGACGAACACTGGGGAGCTGTTTTTT
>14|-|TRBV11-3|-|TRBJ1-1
CASSLGGRRTEAFF
TGTGCCAGCAGCTTAGGAGGGAGAAGGACTGAAGCTTTCTTT
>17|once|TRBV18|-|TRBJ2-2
CASSPKIDIANTGELFF
TGTGCCAGCTCGCCAAAGATCGACATCGCGAACACCGGGGAGCTGTTTTTT
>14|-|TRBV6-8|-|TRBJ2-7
CASRGQGLFAEQYF
TGTGCCAGCAGGGGGCAGGGGTTGTTCGCCGAGCAGTACTTC
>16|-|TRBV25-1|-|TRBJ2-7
CASSESKETASYEQYF
TGTGCCAGCAGTGAATCGAAGGAAACGGCATCCTACGAGCAGTACTTC
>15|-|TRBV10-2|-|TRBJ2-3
CASSEFGGRTDTQYF
TGCGCCAGCAGTGAATTCGGGGGGCGCACAGATACGCAGTATTTT
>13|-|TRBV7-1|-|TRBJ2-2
CASSFSVDGELFF
TGTGCCAGTAGCTTTTCCGTTGACGGGGAGCTGTTTTTT
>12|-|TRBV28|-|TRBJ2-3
CASSQTTDTQYF
TGTGCCAGCAGTCAGACTACAGATACGCAGTATTTT
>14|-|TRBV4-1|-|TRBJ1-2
CASSQDRLTGLYTF
TGCGCCAGCAGCCAAGATCGCCTGACGGGGCTCTACACCTTC
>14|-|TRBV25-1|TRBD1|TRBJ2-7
CASSVRDRGDEQYF
TGTGCCAGCAGTGTCCGGGACAGGGGAGACGAGCAGTACTTC
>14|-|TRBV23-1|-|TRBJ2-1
CASSQGADGYEQFF
TGCGCCAGCAGCCAAGGGGCGGATGGGTATGAGCAGTTCTTC
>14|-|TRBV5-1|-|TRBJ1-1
CASRARQGVTEAFF
TGCGCCAGCAGAGCCAGGCAGGGAGTCACTGAAGCTTTCTTT
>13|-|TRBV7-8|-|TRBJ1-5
CASAEYLDQPQHF
TGTGCCAGCGCAGAATACTTAGATCAGCCCCAGCATTTT
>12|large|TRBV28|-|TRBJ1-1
CASSTVTAEAFF
TGTGCCAGCAGTACCGTGACAGCTGAAGCTTTCTTT
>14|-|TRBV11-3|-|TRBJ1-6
CASSLRGLNSPLHF
TGTGCCAGCAGCTTAAGGGGACTTAATTCACCCCTCCACTTT
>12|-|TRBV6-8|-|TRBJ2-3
CASSARTDTQYF
TGTGCCAGCAGTGCGCGCACAGATACGCAGTATTTT
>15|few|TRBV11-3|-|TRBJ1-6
CASSFLRDQVSPLHF
TGTGCCAGCAGCTTTCTCAGGGATCAGGTTTCACCCCTCCACTTT
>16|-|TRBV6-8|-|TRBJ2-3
CASSYEGVYGTDTQYF
TGTGCCAGCAGTTACGAGGGAGTGTATGGCACAGATACGCAGTATTTT
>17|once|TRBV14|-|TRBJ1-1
CASSTRQVILQATEAFF
TGTGCCAGCAGCACTCGACAGGTAATTCTCCAGGCCACTGAAGCTTTCTTT
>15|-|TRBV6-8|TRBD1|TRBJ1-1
CASSSGTGGRTEAFF
TGTGCCAGCAGTTCCGGGACAGGAGGGCGGACTGAAGCTTTCTTT
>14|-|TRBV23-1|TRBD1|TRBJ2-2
CASSPTTGIRELFF
TGCGCCAGCAGCCCCACGACAGGGATCAGGGAACTGTTTTTT
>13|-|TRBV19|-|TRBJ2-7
CASSSSGSYEQYF
TGTGCCAGTAGTTCCTCGGGCTCCTACGAGCAGTACTTC